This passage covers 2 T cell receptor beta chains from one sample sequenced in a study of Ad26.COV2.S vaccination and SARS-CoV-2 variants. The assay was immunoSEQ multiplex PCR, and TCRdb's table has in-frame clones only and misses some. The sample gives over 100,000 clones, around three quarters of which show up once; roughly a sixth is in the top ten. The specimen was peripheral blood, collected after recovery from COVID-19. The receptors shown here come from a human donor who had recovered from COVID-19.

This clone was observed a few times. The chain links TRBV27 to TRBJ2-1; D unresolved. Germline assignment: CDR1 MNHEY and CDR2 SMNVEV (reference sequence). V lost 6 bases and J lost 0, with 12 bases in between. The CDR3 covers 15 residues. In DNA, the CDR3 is TGTGCCAGCAGCTCGAGCCTTTTCTCCTACAATGAGCAGTTCTTC. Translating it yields CASSSSLFSYNEQFF.

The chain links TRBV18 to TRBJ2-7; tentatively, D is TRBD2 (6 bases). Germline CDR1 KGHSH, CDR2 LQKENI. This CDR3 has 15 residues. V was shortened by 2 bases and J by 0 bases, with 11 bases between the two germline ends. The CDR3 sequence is CASSPAGRDSYEQYF. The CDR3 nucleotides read TGTGCCAGCTCACCAGCGGGGAGAGACTCCTACGAGCAGTACTTC. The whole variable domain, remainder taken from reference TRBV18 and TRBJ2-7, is NAGVMQNPRHLVRRRGQEARLRCSPMKGHSHVYWYRQLPEEGLKFMVYLQKENIIDESGMPKERFSAEFPKEGPSILRIQQVVRGDSAAYFCASSPAGRDSYEQYFGPGTRLTVT.